In this sample, the clone carrying this T cell receptor beta chain turned up many times. Its cognate antigen is unknown. TCRdb ran MiXCR on the RT-PCR reads and lists one entry per CDR3 protein. The profile shows about 520,000 distinct CDR3 sequences, 25% of them singletons. The sample is drawn from a study of response to subunit inactivated influenza vaccine. Study conclusions and caveats: That few new T cells are recruited by each seasonal influenza vaccination was the authors' suggestion.

Trimming removed 0 bases from V and 1 base from J, with 9 bases in between. The CDR3 sequence is 15 residues long. The specimen was CD4+ T cells sorted from PBMCs, collected more than 4 days after vaccination. The receptor's source is a man between 50 and 59 years old who received an inactivated influenza vaccine. The gene calls are TRBV12-3 or TRBV12-4 and TRBJ1-1, with D tentatively TRBD1 (5 bases). CDR3 sequence (DNA): TGTGCCAGCAGTTTAGCGCGAGGGGCGAACACTGAAGCTTTCTTT. Residues: CASSLARGANTEAFF.